What follows describes a single T cell receptor (beta chain). Its antigen is currently unknown. CDR1 is MNHNS and CDR2 is SASEGT in the germline V gene. The CDR3 spans 12 residues. V lost 1 base and J lost 8, with 6 bases in between. These data belong to a study of shared clonotypes between healthy human individuals. Study conclusions and caveats: Generation probabilities were higher for clonotypes shared across all four sorted-subset donors than for unshared ones.

Generated by immunoSEQ multiplex PCR, the TCRdb table keeps only in-frame clones and is missing some. The profile shows around 300,000 clones, around 87% of them singletons. This chain joins TRBV6-1 and TRBJ2-4; D gene ambiguous. Sequencing used memory CD8+ T cells sorted from blood. Subset defined: CD45RO+ cells pooled with CCR7-negative TemRA cells. This sequence was found in a man between 18 and 29 years old in good health. The CDR3 sequence: CASSEGIDIQYF. Written as DNA, the CDR3 is TGTGCCAGCAGTGAAGGGATAGACATTCAGTACTTC.